Listed here are 19 T cell receptor beta chains from one sample, sequenced in a study of CD8 T cells in ankylosing spondylitis. General study results and limits: Seemingly characteristic of ankylosing spondylitis blood was a TCR beta motif consisting of eight highly homologous variants.

One entry per CDR3 protein results from TCRdb running MiXCR on the 5' RACE reads. The table lists fewer than 550,000 distinct CDR3 sequences, approximately 5% of them singletons. Their antigens are not known. Sequencing used blood, either unsorted or a sorted T cell fraction (not recorded which). The receptors were sampled from a male donor with ankylosing spondylitis.

This clonotype was picked up many times. The V gene is TRBV5-1, the J gene TRBJ2-1; a possible D gene is TRBD1 (6 bases). V was clipped by 4 bases and J by 0 bases, with 14 bases between them. CDR3 length: 16 amino acids. Germline CDR1 reads SGHRS; CDR2 reads YFSETQ. The CDR3: CASSNRQGSSYNEQFF. The CDR3 region has the DNA TGCGCCAGCAGCAACCGTCAGGGGAGCTCCTACAATGAGCAGTTCTTC.

This clonotype was detected ten times or more. CDR3 nucleotide sequence: TGTGCCAGCAGTTTCGCGGGGGTCTACAATGAGCAGTTCTTC. Translation gives CASSFAGVYNEQFF. The rearrangement links TRBV12-3 or TRBV12-4 to TRBJ2-1; 7 bases line up with TRBD2. J gave up 3 bases and V 3 bases, and 2 bases lay outside the gene matches. CDR3 length: 14 amino acids.

This clonotype was counted ten times or more. The chain recombines TRBV5-1 with TRBJ2-1; TRBD2 matches 8 bases. The germline gives CDR1 SGHRS, CDR2 YFSETQ. V trimming: 4 bases; J trimming: 0 bases; junction bases outside the gene matches: 9. This CDR3 spans 17 amino acids. This chain's CDR3 is CASSGGPAGGSYNEQFF. The DNA of the CDR3 is TGCGCCAGCAGCGGGGGTCCGGCGGGAGGCTCCTACAATGAGCAGTTCTTC.

This clonotype was detected many times. The rearrangement joins TRBV20-1 to TRBJ1-2; TRBD1 agrees at 8 bases. This CDR3 is 12 amino acids long. Germline V gives CDR1 DFQATT, CDR2 SNEGSKA (reference sequence). J lost 4 bases, V lost 6 bases, and 4 bases had no gene match. The CDR3, as DNA: TGCAGTGCGGAAACAGGGGGCTATGGCTACACCTTC. Its protein is CSAETGGYGYTF.

This clonotype was counted many times. This chain uses TRBV24-1 with TRBJ2-3; D perhaps matches TRBD2 (5 bases). Germline lookup yields CDR1 KGHDR and CDR2 SFDVKD. Trimming pared 3 bases from V and 2 bases from J, leaving 11 bases between. The length of the CDR3 is 15 residues. This CDR3 reads CATSDPELVTDTQYF. DNA of the CDR3: TGTGCCACCAGTGATCCAGAACTAGTCACAGATACGCAGTATTTT.

There are many counts of this clonotype. The gene calls are TRBV5-1 and TRBJ2-2; D gene unclear. Looked up from germline, CDR1 is SGHRS and CDR2 is YFSETQ. V was clipped by 3 bases and J by 7 bases, with 10 bases between them. The CDR3 is 13 amino acids. In DNA form, the CDR3 reads TGCGCCAGCAGCTCGTCCTTTGGCGGGGAGCTGTTTTTT. It yields the protein CASSSSFGGELFF.

In this sample, this clonotype turned up many times. The chain couples TRBV5-1 to TRBJ1-4; possibly TRBD1 for D (5 bases). With 4 bases removed from V and 8 bases from J, the gap between germline ends came to 12 bases. The CDR3 length is 13 residues. Germline lookup yields CDR1 SGHRS and CDR2 YFSETQ. The CDR3 loop reads CASSTGVAEKLFF. In DNA, the CDR3 is TGCGCCAGCAGCACGGGGGTGGCGGAAAAACTGTTTTTT.

This clonotype occurred a few times. The chain combines TRBV3-1 with TRBJ1-5, with 8 bases aligning to TRBD1. Germline V gene data show CDR1 as LGHDT and CDR2 as YNNKEL (reference sequence). CDR3 length: 16 residues. V lost 3 bases, J lost 1 base, and 5 bases stayed unmatched. CDR3 amino acids: CASSQGTGESNQPQHF. The CDR3 DNA sequence: TGTGCCAGCAGCCAGGGGACAGGAGAGAGCAATCAGCCCCAGCATTTT. Filled out from reference TRBV3-1 and TRBJ1-5, the complete variable domain reads DTAVSQTPKYLVTQMGNDKSIKCEQNLGHDTMYWYKQDSKKFLKIMFSYNNKELIINETVPNRFSPKSPDKAHLNLHINSLELGDSAVYFCASSQGTGESNQPQHFGDGTRLSIL.

The sample holds many counts of this clonotype. DNA of the CDR3: TGCAGCGTTGAACCAGGGTATGGCTACACCTTC. It is translated as CSVEPGYGYTF. This chain connects TRBV29-1 to TRBJ1-2; maybe TRBD1 (5 bases). Trimming left V 2 bases short and J 5 bases short, with 6 bases between. This CDR3 contains 11 residues. Germline V gene data show CDR1 as SQVTM and CDR2 as ANQGSEA.

This clonotype was observed many times. CDR3 residues: CSATQGGGYGYTF. The DNA of the CDR3 is TGCAGTGCTACACAGGGAGGAGGCTATGGCTACACCTTC. The V and J genes are TRBV20-1 and TRBJ1-2; the D gene is possibly TRBD1 (6 bases). CDR1 DFQATT and CDR2 SNEGSKA come from the germline V gene (reference sequence). Trimming cost V 4 bases and J 4 bases, with 13 bases left between them. The CDR3 length is 13 residues.

At least ten counts were recorded for this clonotype. In DNA form, the CDR3 reads TGTGCCAGCAGCGGCGAGTCCGGGTGGGATCAGCCCCAGCATTTT. Its translation is CASSGESGWDQPQHF. This chain links TRBV7-8 with TRBJ1-5; no definite D call. Germline V lookup: CDR1 SGHVS, CDR2 FQNEAQ. The V gene lost 5 bases and the J gene lost 5 bases, with 16 bases spanning the gap. This CDR3 comprises 15 residues.

This clonotype was seen many times. The chain carries TRBV5-1 and TRBJ2-1; 12 nucleotides line up with TRBD2. V dropped 4 bases and J dropped 8; count of bases not matched to a gene: 7. The germline CDR1 and CDR2 sequences are SGHRS and YFSETQ. The CDR3 covers 15 residues. Here the CDR3 DNA reads TGCGCCAGCAGCCAGACTAGCGGGAGTATTTATGAGCAGTTCTTC. Protein: CASSQTSGSIYEQFF.

This clonotype was seen ten or more times. V gene TRBV12-3 or TRBV12-4 combines with J gene TRBJ2-1, with 7 bases fitting TRBD2. The CDR3 totals 15 residues. V trimming: 6 bases; J trimming: 7 bases; junction bases outside the gene matches: 12. CDR3 region: CASRPGGGPVNEQFF. The CDR3 DNA sequence: TGTGCCAGCAGACCTGGCGGGGGACCCGTAAATGAGCAGTTCTTC.

This clonotype was found many times. The chain couples TRBV6-2 or TRBV6-3 to TRBJ2-7; D is unresolved. Trimming took 7 bases from V and 5 from J, leaving 15 bases between them. The germline CDR1 and CDR2 sequences are MNHEY and SVGEGT. The CDR3 consists of 13 residues. The CDR3 protein is CASTESRNHEQYF. Written as DNA, the CDR3 is TGTGCCAGCACGGAAAGCCGGAACCACGAGCAGTACTTC.

This clonotype was found many times. The chain uses TRBV20-1 and TRBJ2-7; D not resolved. V was clipped by 0 bases and J by 6 bases, with 12 bases between them. CDR3 length equals 13 residues. From germline, CDR1 is DFQATT and CDR2 SNEGSKA (reference sequence). CDR3 amino acids: CSARDPSRLEQYF. In nucleotides, the CDR3 is TGCAGTGCTAGAGATCCAAGCAGGCTCGAGCAGTACTTC.

This clonotype was detected many times. The chain couples TRBV7-2 to TRBJ1-1; D uncertain. The ends were cut back, 2 bases at V and 4 bases at J, with 8 bases in the middle. CDR1 SGHTA and CDR2 FQGNSA come from the germline V gene. CDR3 length: 13 residues. The CDR3 DNA reads TGTGCCAGCAGCTTATTTCGAGGCACTGAAGCTTTCTTT. It translates to CASSLFRGTEAFF.

This chain's CDR3 is CASSPPGGVITDTQYF. The CDR3 DNA is TGTGCCAGCTCACCACCGGGGGGAGTGATTACAGATACGCAGTATTTT. The chain carries TRBV18 and TRBJ2-3; TRBD2 might be the D (6 bases). The CDR3 has 16 residues. Between the trimmed V and J ends, which lost 0 bases and 3 bases, there was a span of 13 bases. Germline CDR1 KGHSH, CDR2 LQKENI.

At least ten counts were recorded for this clonotype. The genes are TRBV29-1 and TRBJ1-2; the D gene is possibly TRBD1 (6 bases). CDR1 and CDR2 from the germline V gene are SQVTM and ANQGSEA. This CDR3 has 12 residues. Between the trimmed V and J ends, which lost 4 bases and 8 bases, there was a span of 14 bases. CDR3 sequence: CSVARGLGGYTF. CDR3 coding DNA: TGCAGCGTTGCCAGGGGACTTGGAGGCTACACCTTC.

In its sample, this clonotype was seen many times. As DNA, the CDR3 is TGTGCCAGCAGTTGGGACCAAAACACTGAAGCTTTCTTT. Encoded protein: CASSWDQNTEAFF. V usage is TRBV7-9 and J usage is TRBJ1-1; maybe TRBD1 (5 bases). The CDR3 totals 13 residues. Germline-derived CDR1 and CDR2 are SEHNR and FQNEAQ (reference sequence). V was cut by 6 bases and J by 2 bases, with 10 bases left in between. Based on the CDR3 plus reference TRBV7-9 and TRBJ1-1, the full variable domain is DTGVSQNPRHKITKRGQNVTFRCDPISEHNRLYWYRQTLGQGPEFLTYFQNEAQLEKSRLLSDRFSAERPKGSFSTLEIQRTEQGDSAMYLCASSWDQNTEAFFGQGTRLTVV.